The 2 T cell receptor beta chains below come from one sample, sequenced in a study of tumor and adjacent non-tumor tissue in lung cancer. RNA was extracted from bulk tissue without any cell sorting. A modified ARM-PCR protocol with three rounds of nested PCR amplified TCRbeta. TCRdb analysed the multiplex PCR reads with MiXCR anew, one entry per CDR3 protein. This table holds tens of thousands of distinct CDR3 sequences, 50% to 60% found once. Sequencing used lung tumor tissue. The source is a man aged 50 to 60 with non-small cell lung cancer.

This clonotype appeared once. A read error is possible here, since a much larger clone lies one base away. J is TRBJ1-6 and V is TRBV6-1; tentatively, D is TRBD1 (5 bases). The germline V gene has CDR1 MNHNS and CDR2 SASEGT. The CDR3 totals 15 residues. The CDR3 bases are TGTGCCAGCAGTGAATTGGGGGGAAATAATTCACTCCTCCACTTT. It is translated as CASSELGGNNSLLHF.

This clonotype came up once. This sequence may be a read error, since a much larger clone differs from it by one base. The rearrangement joins TRBV6-5 to TRBJ2-5; D is unclear. In germline, CDR1 is MNHEY, CDR2 SVGAGI. The CDR3 totals 13 residues. The CDR3 DNA sequence: TGTGCCAACAGTTACGAGGCAGGACAGACCCAGTACTTC. Its translation is CANSYEAGQTQYF.